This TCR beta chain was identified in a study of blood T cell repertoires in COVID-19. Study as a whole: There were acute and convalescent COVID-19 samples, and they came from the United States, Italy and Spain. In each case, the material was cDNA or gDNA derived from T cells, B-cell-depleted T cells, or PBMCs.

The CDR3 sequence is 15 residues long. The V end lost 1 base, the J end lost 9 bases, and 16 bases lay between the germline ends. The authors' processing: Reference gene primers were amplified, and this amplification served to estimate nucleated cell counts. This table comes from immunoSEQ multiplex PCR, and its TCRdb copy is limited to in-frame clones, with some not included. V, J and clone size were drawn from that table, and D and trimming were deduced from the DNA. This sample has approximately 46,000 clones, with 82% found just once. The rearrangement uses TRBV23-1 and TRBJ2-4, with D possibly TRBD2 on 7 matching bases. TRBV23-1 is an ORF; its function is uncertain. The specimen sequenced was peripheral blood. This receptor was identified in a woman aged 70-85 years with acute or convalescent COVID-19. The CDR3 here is CASSQFETGGGIQYF. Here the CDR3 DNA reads TGCGCCAGCAGTCAATTTGAGACGGGGGGCGGCATTCAGTACTTC.